This passage covers 26 T cell receptor beta chains from one sample sequenced in a study of T cells after yellow fever vaccination. TCRdb reanalysed the 5' RACE reads using MiXCR and keeps one entry per CDR3 protein. The sample contains 400,000 to 650,000 distinct CDR3 sequences, less than 25% of which appear only once. The source was PBMCs, collected about 21 days after the first yellow fever vaccination. These receptors all come from a man younger than 35 who received the YFV17D yellow fever vaccine.

This clonotype was observed a handful of times. The chain links TRBV12-3 or TRBV12-4 to TRBJ1-5; 9 bases agree with TRBD1. The ends lost 8 bases at V and 4 bases at J; junction bases unmatched: 9. The CDR3 is made up of 15 amino acids. CDR3 DNA: TGTGCCAGCTCCCACGGGGGACAGGGTAATCAGCCCCAGCATTTT. As protein: CASSHGGQGNQPQHF.

A few counts support this clonotype. This chain joins TRBV5-1 and TRBJ2-7; 8 bases are a match to TRBD1. From germline, CDR1 is SGHRS and CDR2 YFSETQ. This CDR3 is built from 16 residues. V lost 7 bases and J lost 2; bases outside the gene matches: 14. The CDR3 nucleotides are TGCGCCAGCCACGAGGGATGGGCAGGGGGCACCTACGAGCAGTACTTC. Translation gives CASHEGWAGGTYEQYF.

Note on this clonotype: A much bigger clone sits one base away, suggesting this may be a read error. The V and J genes are TRBV7-2 and TRBJ2-3; D gene ambiguous. Germline V gives CDR1 SGHTA, CDR2 FQGNSA. With 2 bases removed from V and 2 bases from J, the gap between germline ends came to 5 bases. The CDR3 covers 13 residues. DNA of the CDR3: TGTGCCAGCAGCTTACAGGCCACAGATACGCAGTATTTT. Residues: CASSLQATDTQYF.

The CDR3 protein is CASSQVGEQFF. DNA for the CDR3: TGTGCCAGCAGCCAAGTGGGGGAGCAGTTCTTC. V and J are TRBV3-1 and TRBJ2-1, with no clear D. The CDR3 totals 11 residues. CDR1 and CDR2 from the germline V gene are LGHDT and YNNKEL (reference sequence). Trimming removed 1 base at V and 10 bases at J, with 5 bases between.

V usage is TRBV12-3 or TRBV12-4 and J usage is TRBJ2-7, with TRBD1 identical over 7 bases. This CDR3 spans 14 amino acids. V was pared by 6 bases and J by 3 bases, with 8 bases of the junction left unmatched. CDR3 DNA: TGTGCCAGCAGCAGCCCGGGACAGATCTACGAGCAGTACTTC. Translated: CASSSPGQIYEQYF.

There are a few counts of this clonotype. J is TRBJ2-4 and V is TRBV20-1, with 8 bases identical to TRBD2. The CDR3 has 15 amino acids. With V trimmed by 5 bases and J by 8 bases, 14 bases remained unmatched. Germline V lookup: CDR1 DFQATT, CDR2 SNEGSKA (reference sequence). The CDR3 DNA reads as TGCAGTGCTCATTCCGAAGGCGGGGGGTTAGACATTCAGTACTTC. Residues: CSAHSEGGGLDIQYF.

The chain links TRBV10-3 to TRBJ2-3; 10 bases map to TRBD2. V was clipped by 5 bases and J by 0 bases; unmatched bases: 14. This CDR3 has 19 amino acids. The V gene's germline CDR1 is ENHRY and CDR2 SYGVKD. The DNA of the CDR3 is TGTGCCATCAGTCCCCTGGGTCTAGCGGGGGAAGCTAGCACAGATACGCAGTATTTT. This sequence encodes CAISPLGLAGEASTDTQYF.

This clonotype has only a few counts. This sequence joins TRBV5-1 and TRBJ2-7; TRBD2 might be the D (6 bases). The V and J ends lost 3 bases and 0 bases respectively, with 16 bases between them. CDR1 and CDR2 (germline): SGHRS, YFSETQ. This CDR3 comprises 16 residues. As DNA, the CDR3 is TGCGCCAGCAGCTCCTTGGCGGGGCGAATCTCCTACGAGCAGTACTTC. Translating it yields CASSSLAGRISYEQYF.

The chain combines TRBV5-1 with TRBJ2-2, with D uncertain. Germline V lookup: CDR1 SGHRS, CDR2 YFSETQ. The ends were cut back, 7 bases at V and 3 bases at J, with 10 bases in the middle. The CDR3 has 13 residues. The CDR3: CASGKGDTGELFF. In DNA, the CDR3 is TGCGCCAGCGGGAAGGGTGACACCGGGGAGCTGTTTTTT.

A few counts support this clonotype. The rearrangement uses TRBV7-2 and TRBJ1-1, with a weak D call TRBD1 (5 bases). V shed 2 bases and J shed 4 bases, with 17 bases lying between them. Germline V gene data show CDR1 as SGHTA and CDR2 as FQGNSA. The CDR3 has 16 residues. CDR3 nucleotides: TGTGCCAGCAGCTTAAGGGGCCCGGGCAGCGGCACTGAAGCTTTCTTT. It codes for CASSLRGPGSGTEAFF.

The genes are TRBV28 and TRBJ1-2; D remains unclear. CDR3 length: 10 residues. CDR1 and CDR2 from the germline V gene are MDHEN and SYDVKM. The ends were cut back, 6 bases at V and 6 bases at J, with 5 bases in the middle. CDR3 amino acids: CASRENGYTF. CDR3 nucleotide sequence: TGTGCCAGCAGGGAAAATGGCTACACCTTC.

The chain carries TRBV19 and TRBJ2-3, with TRBD2 matching over 7 bases. V shed 0 bases, J shed 5 bases, and the junction held 11 bases outside the gene matches. The germline V gene encodes CDR1 LNHDA and CDR2 SQIVND (reference sequence). The CDR3 covers 17 residues. Here the CDR3 DNA reads TGTGCCAGTAGTATAGATCGAAGCGGGGTCGGGAAAGATACGCAGTATTTT. It translates to CASSIDRSGVGKDTQYF.

This clonotype has only a few counts. J is TRBJ2-5 and V is TRBV7-2; D assignment may be TRBD1 or TRBD2 (6 bases each). The V end lost 8 bases, the J end lost 2 bases, and 12 bases lay between the germline ends. Germline V gives CDR1 SGHTA, CDR2 FQGNSA. There are 13 residues in the CDR3. The CDR3 bases are TGTGCCAGCTCGAGGGGGGCTCAAGAGACCCAGTACTTC. Protein sequence: CASSRGAQETQYF.

This chain joins TRBV9 and TRBJ2-2, with D perhaps TRBD1 or TRBD2 (5 bases each). Trimming shortened V by 4 bases and J by 6 bases, and 19 bases separated the two germline ends. Germline V gene lookup returns CDR1 SGDLS and CDR2 YYNGEE. The CDR3 has 16 amino acids. The CDR3 DNA reads as TGTGCCAGCAGCTTTAGTGGGGGAAGGGGCGCCGGGGAGCTGTTTTTT. Translation: CASSFSGGRGAGELFF.

This chain links TRBV5-1 with TRBJ2-2, with no clear D. CDR3 length: 15 amino acids. Germline V gene lookup returns CDR1 SGHRS and CDR2 YFSETQ. V was clipped by 0 bases and J by 1 base, with 7 bases between them. The CDR3 is CASSLALMNTGELFF. CDR3 in DNA: TGCGCCAGCAGCTTGGCGCTTATGAACACCGGGGAGCTGTTTTTT.

The CDR3 sequence: CASSLYSRPNYGYTF. The CDR3 DNA reads TGTGCCAGCAGTTTATATAGCCGCCCCAACTATGGCTACACCTTC. The genes are TRBV27 and TRBJ1-2; no definite D call. This CDR3 has 15 residues. Germline loops: CDR1 MNHEY, CDR2 SMNVEV (reference sequence). Trimming took off 1 base at V and 2 bases at J, with 11 bases between the two ends.

V gene TRBV14 combines with J gene TRBJ1-4; D might be TRBD1 (5 bases). This CDR3 has 15 residues. CDR1 is SGHDN and CDR2 is FVKESK in the germline V gene. Trimming removed 5 bases at V and 3 bases at J, with 13 bases between. The CDR3 nucleotides read TGTGCCAGCAGCGCACGATCGGGACCTAATGAAAAACTGTTTTTT. Translating gives CASSARSGPNEKLFF.

V usage is TRBV6-2 or TRBV6-3 and J usage is TRBJ2-2; D not certain. The germline V gene has CDR1 MNHEY and CDR2 SVGEGT. Trimming removed 5 bases at V and 7 bases at J, with 17 bases between. The CDR3 is 15 residues long. This CDR3 is CASSAWPRRDGELFF. The CDR3 coding sequence is TGTGCCAGCAGTGCCTGGCCGCGGAGAGACGGGGAGCTGTTTTTT.

The chain recombines TRBV7-2 with TRBJ1-1; D is unresolved. V lost 2 bases and J lost 14, with 12 bases in between. The V gene's germline CDR1 is SGHTA and CDR2 FQGNSA. The CDR3 sequence is 11 residues long. CDR3 DNA sequence: TGTGCCAGCAGCTTACTAGGCTCTTTATTCTTT. Its translation: CASSLLGSLFF.

There are a few counts of this clonotype. The rearrangement joins TRBV7-2 to TRBJ2-3; perhaps TRBD1 as D (6 bases). The CDR3 has 14 amino acids. Looked up from germline, CDR1 is SGHTA and CDR2 is FQGNSA. V was cut by 4 bases and J by 11 bases, with 19 bases left in between. The DNA of the CDR3 is TGTGCCAGCAGCTCGGGCCCTCAGGGGTTCGGGCAGTATTTT. Translation gives CASSSGPQGFGQYF.

This clonotype was counted between two and nine times. The chain uses TRBV14 and TRBJ2-1, with D tentatively TRBD2 (6 bases). Germline V gene sequence: CDR1 SGHDN, CDR2 FVKESK. The CDR3 length is 19 residues. Deletions cut 0 bases from V and 4 bases from J, with 22 bases between. Written as DNA, the CDR3 is TGTGCCAGCAGCCAAGAGGGGGGATGGGGTACCCAATCGTACAATGAGCAGTTCTTC. It yields the protein CASSQEGGWGTQSYNEQFF.

This clonotype has a handful of counts. The rearrangement links TRBV4-1 to TRBJ2-4; D is possibly TRBD2 (5 bases). Germline V lookup: CDR1 MGHRA, CDR2 YSYEKL. The ends were cut back, 0 bases at V and 0 bases at J, with 18 bases in the middle. CDR3 size: 19 residues. CDR3 loop: CASSQDEGDYLLAKNIQYF. Written as DNA, the CDR3 is TGCGCCAGCAGCCAAGATGAAGGAGACTATTTGTTAGCCAAAAACATTCAGTACTTC.

The chain is built from TRBV28 and TRBJ2-5; a possible D gene is TRBD2 (6 bases). The germline V gene has CDR1 MDHEN and CDR2 SYDVKM. V dropped 8 bases and J dropped 1 base, with 17 bases sitting between them. The CDR3 contains 15 residues. CDR3 residues: CASSRLWDFQETQYF. In DNA form, the CDR3 reads TGTGCCAGCTCTCGTCTTTGGGACTTCCAAGAGACCCAGTACTTC.

The CDR3 sequence is CASSSSGGLPREQYF. As DNA, the CDR3 is TGTGCCAGCAGTTCTAGCGGGGGCTTGCCGAGGGAGCAGTACTTC. This chain joins TRBV12-3 or TRBV12-4 and TRBJ2-7, with 10 positions matching TRBD2. J lost 7 bases, V lost 4 bases, and 10 bases had no gene match. CDR3 length: 15 amino acids.

The V call is TRBV11-3, the J call TRBJ2-2; 9 positions agree with TRBD1. The length of the CDR3 is 16 residues. Germline trimming cut 4 bases from V and 0 bases from J; bases unmatched to any gene: 3. In germline, CDR1 is SGHNT, CDR2 YENEEA. CDR3 region: CASSSRTGANTGELFF. CDR3 sequence (DNA): TGTGCCAGCAGCTCCCGGACAGGGGCGAACACCGGGGAGCTGTTTTTT.

The genes are TRBV7-6 and TRBJ2-1; D remains ambiguous. Germline V gene lookup returns CDR1 SGHVS and CDR2 FNYEAQ. This CDR3 contains 19 residues. Trimming removed 0 bases from V and 0 bases from J, with 18 bases in between. CDR3: CASSLASGLESSSYNEQFF. CDR3 DNA sequence: TGTGCCAGCAGCTTAGCCTCTGGGCTAGAGTCGAGCTCCTACAATGAGCAGTTCTTC.